This T cell receptor (beta chain) was profiled in a study of PD-L1 blockade in urothelial cancer. Overall study context: Prior chemotherapy in patients spanned 0 to 3 regimens. Analyzed time points were 3 weeks (second dose) and 6 weeks after therapy began. When blood samples were assessed, the median T cell count was about 140,000. The study's findings and limits: Durable-benefit patients expanded tumor-associated blood clones more at 3 weeks.

Remarks on this clone: Its antigen is undetermined.

Produced via immunoSEQ multiplex PCR; TCRdb's table is partial and in-frame only. The sample has about 40,000 clones, 82% seen once. V dropped 6 bases and J dropped 1; count of bases not matched to a gene: 4. The CDR3 length is 14 residues. Germline CDR1 SNHLY, CDR2 FYNNEI. The chain joins TRBV2 to TRBJ1-1, with 8 bases matching TRBD1. This material consisted of PBMCs, taken around atezolizumab (anti-PD-L1) treatment. The sequence was collected from a man aged 55 to 70 with urothelial cancer. The CDR3 DNA reads as TGTGCCAGCAGGGGGGACAGGTGGAACACTGAAGCTTTCTTT. Its protein is CASRGDRWNTEAFF.